This T cell receptor (beta chain) is from a study of blood T cell repertoires in COVID-19. From germline, CDR1 is SGHRS and CDR2 YFSETQ. The CDR3 spans 15 residues. Losses at the gene ends were 3 bases for V and 4 bases for J; bases not matched to a gene: 3. Per the original data handling: For nucleated cells, counts were estimated from reference gene primer amplification. This table comes from immunoSEQ multiplex PCR, and its TCRdb copy is limited to in-frame clones, with some not included. The D gene and trimming were derived from the DNA, and the V and J assignments and clone size from that table. The table lists 190,000 or so clones, roughly nine tenths of them singletons, with 0.7% to 0.95% in the top ten.

The sequence came from a woman in her seventies with acute or convalescent COVID-19. The sample consisted of peripheral blood. This sequence joins TRBV5-1 and TRBJ2-2, with 10 bases fitting TRBD2. CDR3 nucleotides: TGCGCCAGCAGCTCTTCTAGCGGGAGCACCGGGGAGCTGTTTTTT. The encoded protein is CASSSSSGSTGELFF.